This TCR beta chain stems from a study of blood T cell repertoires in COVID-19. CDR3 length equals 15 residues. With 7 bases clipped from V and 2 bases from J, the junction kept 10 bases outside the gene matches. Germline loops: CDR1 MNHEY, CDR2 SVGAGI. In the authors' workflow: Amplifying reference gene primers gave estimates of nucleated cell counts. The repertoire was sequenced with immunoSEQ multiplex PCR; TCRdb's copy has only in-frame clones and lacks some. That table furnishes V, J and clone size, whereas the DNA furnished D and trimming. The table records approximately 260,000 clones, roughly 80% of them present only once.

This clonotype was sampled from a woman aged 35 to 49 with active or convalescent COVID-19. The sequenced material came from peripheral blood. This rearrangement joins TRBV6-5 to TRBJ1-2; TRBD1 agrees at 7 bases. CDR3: CASTRDSITNYGYTF. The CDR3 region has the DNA TGTGCCAGCACTCGGGACAGTATAACAAACTATGGCTACACCTTC.